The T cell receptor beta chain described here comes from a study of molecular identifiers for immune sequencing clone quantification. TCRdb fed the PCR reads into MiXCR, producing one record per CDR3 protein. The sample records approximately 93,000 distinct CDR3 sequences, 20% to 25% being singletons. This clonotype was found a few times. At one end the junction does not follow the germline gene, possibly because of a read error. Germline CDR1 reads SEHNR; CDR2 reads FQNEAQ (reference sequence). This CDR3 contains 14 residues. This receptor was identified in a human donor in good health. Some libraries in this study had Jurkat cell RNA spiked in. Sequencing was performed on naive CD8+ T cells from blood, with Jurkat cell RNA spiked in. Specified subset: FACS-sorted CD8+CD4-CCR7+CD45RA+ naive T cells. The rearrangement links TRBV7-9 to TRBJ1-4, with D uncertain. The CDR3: CASTPVATNEKLFF. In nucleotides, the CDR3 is TGTGCTAGCACCCCAGTTGCAACTAATGAAAAACTGTTTTTT.